This T cell receptor beta chain comes out of a study of cytomegalovirus exposure and HLA in healthy donors. Overall study findings and caveats: Rare sequences made up most TCRs, while some public TCRs were found in many donors. Compared with the roughly 670-donor mean, an Asian-associated ancestry cluster reportedly had fewer N-insertions, according to a later analysis. Reported findings show TCR beta sequences accurately forecast HLA-A and HLA-B alleles in most subjects.

The V gene's germline CDR1 is SGHNT and CDR2 YYREEE (reference sequence). The CDR3 has 13 residues. The V end was cut by 2 bases, the J end by 8 bases, with 13 bases between. Use of 60 Vbeta and 13 Jbeta primers characterized the PCR. In the study's own analysis: Around 11 million of tens of millions of unique TCR beta chains were shared, per a later count. Only in-frame clones appear in the TCRdb table, and some are missing; sequencing was by immunoSEQ multiplex PCR. The D gene and trimming were derived from the DNA, and the V and J assignments and clone size from that table. The sample carries 130,000 or so clones, about four fifths recorded once. This clone showed up just a few times. Its antigen is unidentified.

This sequence joins TRBV5-4 and TRBJ1-2, with D maybe TRBD1 (5 bases). The sequence came from a man between 18 and 29 years old in good health and CMV-seronegative. The sample was PBMCs. The CDR3 reads CASSLQAGGGYTF. For the CDR3, the DNA is TGTGCCAGCAGCTTACAGGCGGGAGGCGGCTACACCTTC.